This is a list of T cell receptor beta chains from one sample in a study of T cell clones after liver transplantation. The data were produced by immunoSEQ multiplex PCR, yet TCRdb's version contains in-frame clones alone and is incomplete. The sample lists roughly 72,000 clones, 80% to 90% occurring once. The starting material was CD4+ T cells from blood, obtained 48 months after liver transplant. The origin of the receptors is a human patient who received a liver transplant. Some T cells may originate from the graft donor. CDR3s include the opening cysteine and the closing phenylalanine or tryptophan. The D gene is left open where the match is weak. Clone size is not always given. Where it is, it says once, few, many or a class for expanded clones.

TRBJ1-3 NA TRBV11-2 NA TGTGCCAGCAGCTTTCAGGCGCCGAGCGGAAACACCATATATTTT CASSFQAPSGNTIYF
TRBJ2-1 TRBD2 TRBV11-3 NA TGTGCCAGCAGCTCGGGAGGGGTTGAGCAGTTCTTC CASSSGGVEQFF
TRBJ1-5 NA TRBV7-8 NA TGTGCCAGCAGCATAGCTTTATATAATAGCAATCAGCCCCAGCATTTT CASSIALYNSNQPQHF
TRBJ1-5 TRBD1 TRBV18 NA TGTGCCAGCTCACGAGGACAGGGGGCCGGGAGCAATCAGCCCCAGCATTTT CASSRGQGAGSNQPQHF
TRBJ1-1 NA TRBV6-1 NA TGTGCCAGCAGTGAAGTCAGGAACACTGAAGCTTTCTTT CASSEVRNTEAFF
TRBJ1-2 NA TRBV5-1 NA TGCGCCAGCAGCCCCCGCGCCACATCAGACTATGGCTACACCTTC CASSPRATSDYGYTF
TRBJ2-1 NA TRBV5-4 NA TGTGCCAGCAGCTTCCGTATGGATAGTGAGCAGTTCTTC CASSFRMDSEQFF
TRBJ1-3 NA TRBV18 NA TGTGCCAGCTCCGGGACACTAGGATCTGGAAACACCATATATTTT CASSGTLGSGNTIYF
TRBJ1-1 NA TRBV6-5 NA TGTGCCAGCGCCACCATCAGGGAGGCGAGAGCTTGGGCTTTCTTT CASATIREARAWAFF
TRBJ2-5 NA TRBV25-1 NA TGTGCCAGCAGTGAATATGGACAAAGCCAAGAGACCCAGTACTTC CASSEYGQSQETQYF
TRBJ2-1 NA TRBV28 once TGTGCCAGCAGTCCTCCAGACAATGAGCAGTTCTTC CASSPPDNEQFF
TRBJ2-7 NA TRBV25-1 NA TGTGCCAGCAGACGCGGGACAGACTACGAGCAGTACTTC CASRRGTDYEQYF
TRBJ2-3 TRBD1 TRBV9 NA TGTGCCAGCAGCAGGACAGGTTCGTTCGCACCGCTCACAGATACGCAGTATTTT CASSRTGSFAPLTDTQYF
TRBJ2-4 TRBD1 TRBV11-1 NA TGTGCCAGCAGCGCCCGACAGGGTTCCCAAAACATTCAGTACTTC CASSARQGSQNIQYF
TRBJ1-1 NA TRBV7-2 NA TGTGCCAGCAGCCCGTACAGGGAAACTGAAGCTTTCTTT CASSPYRETEAFF
TRBJ2-3 TRBD2 TRBV6-5 NA TGTGCCAGCAGTCCGCGGACTAGCGGGGGCAATACGCAGTATTTT CASSPRTSGGNTQYF
TRBJ1-5 NA TRBV28 NA TGTGCCAGCAGTTTATTCGTAAATAGCAATCAGCCCCAGCATTTT CASSLFVNSNQPQHF
TRBJ2-3 TRBD2 TRBV19 few TGTGCCAGTAGGAGGACTAGGACATACACAGATACGCAGTATTTT CASRRTRTYTDTQYF
TRBJ1-6 NA TRBV2 NA TGTGCCAGCAGTGCCGAGGTATCCTATAATTCACCCCTCCACTTT CASSAEVSYNSPLHF
TRBJ2-2 NA TRBV7-6 once TGTGCCAGCAGCTTAGTTTCCCGGGAGCTGTTTTTT CASSLVSRELFF
TRBJ2-1 TRBD2 TRBV7-2 NA TGTGCCAGCAGCTCGTCCGGGACTAGCCGATACAATGAGCAGTTCTTC CASSSSGTSRYNEQFF
TRBJ1-4 TRBD1 TRBV6-1 once TGTGCCAGCAGTGATACTTGGGACAGAGGTAATGAAAAACTGTTTTTT CASSDTWDRGNEKLFF
TRBJ2-7 TRBD1 TRBV28 NA TGTGCCAGCAGGGGACAGGGGATCTACGAGCAGTACTTC CASRGQGIYEQYF
TRBJ1-4 NA TRBV4-2 NA TGTGCCAGCAGCCAAGATGGGGCAGGTGAAAAACTGTTTTTT CASSQDGAGEKLFF
TRBJ2-2 TRBD2 TRBV11-2 NA TGTGCCAGCACCTTCCGGGAGGGGCTGGGCGGGGAGCTGTTTTTT CASTFREGLGGELFF
TRBJ2-7 TRBD2 TRBV29-1 NA TGCAGCGTCAAGACTAGCGGTTCGGGGGAGCAGTACTTC CSVKTSGSGEQYF
TRBJ1-5 NA TRBV15 NA TGTGCCACCAGCAGACCAGGGAGCAATCAGCCCCAGCATTTT CATSRPGSNQPQHF
TRBJ1-5 NA TRBV2 NA TGTGCCAGCAGTCCGGGCCTTCAATGGAATCAGCCCCAGCATTTT CASSPGLQWNQPQHF
TRBJ1-1 NA TRBV7-8 NA TGTGCCAGCAGCTTAGCCCCGAACACTGAAGCTTTCTTT CASSLAPNTEAFF
TRBJ2-4 NA TRBV5-6 NA TGTGCCAGCAGCCGCGCCGGGGAAAACATTCAGTACTTC CASSRAGENIQYF
TRBJ2-7 TRBD2 TRBV6-6 NA TGTGCCAGCAGCCGCGGGAGGGCCTACGAGCAGTACTTC CASSRGRAYEQYF
TRBJ2-7 NA TRBV28 NA TGTGCCAGCAGTTTATCAGGGCGCGAGCAGTACTTC CASSLSGREQYF
TRBJ2-5 TRBD1 TRBV4-2 NA TGTGCCAGCAGCCTCGGGACAGCGCAAGAGACCCAGTACTTC CASSLGTAQETQYF
TRBJ2-1 NA TRBV5-1 NA TGCGCCAGCAGCTTGGAGTCCAGCGGCTACAATGAGCAGTTCTTC CASSLESSGYNEQFF
TRBJ2-3 NA TRBV18 NA TGTGCCAGCTCACCGTGGGTTAGGACAGATACGCAGTATTTT CASSPWVRTDTQYF
TRBJ2-7 TRBD2 TRBV13 NA TGTGCCAGCAGCAGGCGGGGAGCGGGAGTAAGTCACGAGCAGTACTTC CASSRRGAGVSHEQYF
TRBJ2-7 TRBD2 TRBV30 NA TGTGCCTGGAGTGCGGGACTAGCGATTGACGAGCAGTACTTC CAWSAGLAIDEQYF
TRBJ2-7 NA TRBV5-4 once TGTGCCGGCAGCTTGGGTAGAGACTACGAGCAGTACTTC CAGSLGRDYEQYF
TRBJ2-5 NA TRBV28 NA TGTGCCAGCAGTTTATGGGACCCCCAGGGCGGGGAGACCCAGTACTTC CASSLWDPQGGETQYF
TRBJ1-2 NA TRBV7-2 NA TGTGCCAGCAGCTCTCCCGGGTCACAGAGCCCCGGCTATGGCTACACCTTC CASSSPGSQSPGYGYTF
TRBJ1-5 NA TRBV5-6 NA TGTGCCAGCAGCTTGGGGGTAGGGCCCCAGCATTTT CASSLGVGPQHF
TRBJ1-1 NA TRBV9 once TGTGCCAGCAGCACCCAGCAGGGCCTCACGTCAGAGGAAGCTTTCTTT CASSTQQGLTSEEAFF
TRBJ2-5 NA TRBV11-2 NA TGTGCCAGCAGCTCCTCTTTTGTGAAGCTTGAGACCCAGTACTTC CASSSSFVKLETQYF
TRBJ1-1 NA TRBV6-5 NA TGTGCCAGCGACGGCAACCTGAACACTGAAGCTTTCTTT CASDGNLNTEAFF